The 2 T cell receptor beta chains given below trace back to one sample, sequenced in a study of Graves' ophthalmopathy and Graves' hyperthyroidism (dated by TCRdb to about 2018). Sequencing relied on an Illumina HiSeq 2000. For repertoire sequencing, TCR beta CDR3 regions were amplified from RNA transcripts. A first-round RT-PCR used HTBI primers with the Qiagen OneStep RT-PCR kit, followed by a second-round multiplex PCR, size selection and purification. The public reads were reprocessed in TCRdb via fastp at Q25 and MiXCR, keeping in-frame beta chains. A single entry per CDR3 protein holds the most common genes and DNA from its merged rows. The table for this sample lists about 620,000 distinct CDR3 sequences; about 20% of them were counted only once. The ten most abundant clones make up about 6.6% of the sample. The sample was peripheral blood. The receptors here all came from a woman aged 18-29 years with stable Graves' hyperthyroidism. Some clones in this sample may be carry-over from other donors' samples. Donor details come from another sample of the same person, matched by shared clones.

This rearrangement joins TRBV7-9 to TRBJ2-5; 8 positions match TRBD2. The trim removed 5 bases at V and 5 bases at J, leaving 10 bases unmatched. The CDR3 has 15 amino acids. Germline V gene sequence: CDR1 SEHNR, CDR2 FQNEAQ (reference sequence). For the CDR3, the DNA is TGTGCCAGCAGCCTGATCGGGGGGGCCTGGGAGACCCAGTACTTC. The encoded protein is CASSLIGGAWETQYF.

The gene calls are TRBV3-1 and TRBJ2-6; D may be TRBD1 (5 bases). Germline V lookup: CDR1 LGHDT, CDR2 YNNKEL (reference sequence). Trimming removed 3 bases from V and 4 bases from J, with 16 bases in between. This CDR3 is 17 amino acids long. The DNA of the CDR3 is TGTGCCAGCAGCCAGGAGCCTACAGGCGGCGGGGCCAACGTCCTGACTTTC. Translating gives CASSQEPTGGGANVLTF.